The clone carrying this TCR beta chain was seen only a few times. As yet, its antigen is unknown. V was trimmed by 1 base and J by 3 bases, leaving 18 bases between them. The CDR3 is 17 amino acids. The germline V gene encodes CDR1 LNHDA and CDR2 SQIVND (reference sequence). The source of the sample is a study of T cell repertoires in cytomegalovirus infection. Study-wide results and limits: HLA-C-restricted TCR beta clonotypes specific for CMV led the ex vivo response.

One entry per CDR3 protein, called by TCRdb with MiXCR from the reads. The profile shows 100,000 to 150,000 distinct CDR3 sequences, more than 25% of them singletons. Material: CD8+ T cells from cultured PBMCs, obtained from culture after CMV antigen stimulation. The chain links TRBV19 to TRBJ1-1, with D hard to call. This sequence originates from a human donor in good health (CMV status not recorded). Some clones in this sample may be carry-over from other donors' samples. In DNA form, the CDR3 reads TGTGCCAGTAGTATAGCATTCTATCGGGATCGGGACACTGAAGCTTTCTTT. Its translation is CASSIAFYRDRDTEAFF.